This TCR beta chain was identified in a study of molecular identifiers for immune sequencing clone quantification. This clonotype was observed a few times. Each CDR3 protein gets one entry after TCRdb re-called the PCR reads with MiXCR. The repertoire holds under 600,000 distinct CDR3 sequences, with about a fifth as singletons. V was pared by 5 bases and J by 6 bases, with 17 bases between. The CDR3 totals 14 residues. Germline lookup yields CDR1 SGDLS and CDR2 YYNGEE. This clonotype was obtained from a human donor in good health. Some libraries in this study had Jurkat cell RNA spiked in. Sequencing was carried out using naive CD8+ T cells from blood, with Jurkat cell RNA spiked in. Specified subset: FACS-sorted CD8+CD4-CCR7+CD45RA+ naive T cells. The chain combines TRBV9 with TRBJ1-1; D gene uncertain. The CDR3 DNA is TGTGCCAGCAGTCTTGGACCGGGATGGGCTGAAGCTTTCTTT. This encodes CASSLGPGWAEAFF.